This TCR beta chain is from a study of blood T cell repertoires in COVID-19. TCRdb's copy holds only in-frame clones and misses some; the assay was immunoSEQ multiplex PCR. Among 300,000 or so clones listed, around 80% were seen once. Specimen: peripheral blood. The TCR sequence derives from a woman between 45 and 65 years old with acute or convalescent COVID-19.

The CDR3 coding sequence is TGCGCCAGCAGCCACGGGACTAGCGGCGGGGAGCTGTTTTTT. This encodes CASSHGTSGGELFF. The gene calls are TRBV5-1 and TRBJ2-2; 11 nucleotides align to TRBD2. CDR3 length: 14 amino acids. Trimming cost V 4 bases and J 7 bases; bases outside gene matches: 3. Per germline, CDR1 SGHRS and CDR2 YFSETQ.